This is a list of T cell receptor beta chains from one sample in a study of cytomegalovirus exposure and HLA in healthy donors. Using immunoSEQ multiplex PCR, the repertoire was profiled, and TCRdb retains in-frame clones only, with some absent. The table shows around 280,000 clones, with 70% to 90% occurring only once. The sequencing sample was made of PBMCs. These receptors all come from a woman under 30 in good health and CMV-seronegative. The CDR3 runs from the conserved cysteine through the conserved F or W. A D gene is named only where the DNA matches it firmly. The listing skips clone size in some rows; elsewhere it reads once, few, many or a size class.

V	J	size	D	DNA	CDR3
TRBV2	TRBJ2-1	NA	TRBD2	TGTGCCAGCAGTACACTCACTAGCGACGTTTACAATGAGCAGTTCTTC	CASSTLTSDVYNEQFF
TRBV6-1	TRBJ1-5	NA	NA	TGTGCCAGCGGTCCACTCTATCAGCCCCAGCATTTT	CASGPLYQPQHF
TRBV19	TRBJ1-1	NA	NA	TGTGCCAGTAGTATAGATATCTGGGCAGGGCGAAACACTGAAGCTTTCTTT	CASSIDIWAGRNTEAFF
TRBV7-2	TRBJ2-2	NA	TRBD2	TGTGCCAGCATGCCCTACGGGGGGACCGGGGAGCTGTTTTTT	CASMPYGGTGELFF
TRBV6-6	TRBJ2-7	NA	TRBD1	TGTGCCAGCGGAACTCAAGGACAGGGGGCCTACGAGCAGTACTTC	CASGTQGQGAYEQYF
TRBV13	TRBJ1-4	NA	TRBD1	TGTGCCAGCAGCCCGACAGGGCTGAATGAAAAACTGTTTTTT	CASSPTGLNEKLFF
TRBV18	TRBJ2-7	NA	NA	TGTGCCAGCTCATACAGGTCAAACGAGCAGTACTTC	CASSYRSNEQYF
TRBV2	TRBJ1-2	NA	NA	TGTGCCAGCAGTGAAGACAGTGGCTACACCTTC	CASSEDSGYTF
TRBV14	TRBJ1-1	NA	NA	TGTGCCAGCAGCCATGACAGATATACTGAAGCTTTCTTT	CASSHDRYTEAFF
TRBV28	TRBJ1-2	once	TRBD1	TGTGCCAGCAGTTTCCGACAGGGAACGGCTGGCTACACCTTC	CASSFRQGTAGYTF
TRBV2	TRBJ1-2	NA	NA	TGTGCCACCAAGACAGGTCCGGCCTTTGGCTACACCTTC	CATKTGPAFGYTF
TRBV15	TRBJ1-5	NA	NA	TGTGCCACCAGCAGAGATGCCAGGGAGGGAAATCAGCCCCAGCATTTT	CATSRDAREGNQPQHF
TRBV9	TRBJ2-7	NA	TRBD2	TGTGCCAGCAGCGTCGCAACTAGCGGGGGCCTTCCCGAGCAGTACTTC	CASSVATSGGLPEQYF
TRBV9	TRBJ2-2	NA	NA	TGTGCCAGCAGCGTGTCGGGAAAAAAAGAGTCGAACACCGGGGAGCTGTTTTTT	CASSVSGKKESNTGELFF
TRBV14	TRBJ2-5	NA	NA	TGTGCCAGCAGCCAGCGATTTTTGGAGACCCAGTACTTC	CASSQRFLETQYF
TRBV10-3	TRBJ1-3	NA	NA	TGTGCCATCAGTGAGGAAGCCTCTGGAAACACCATATATTTT	CAISEEASGNTIYF
TRBV11-3	TRBJ2-7	NA	NA	TGTGCCAGCAGCTTAGATCGAGGCGAGCAGTACTTC	CASSLDRGEQYF
TRBV2	TRBJ1-5	few	TRBD1	TGTGCCAGCAGGCCCGACAGGGGTAATCAGCCCCAGCATTTT	CASRPDRGNQPQHF
TRBV11-2	TRBJ1-1	once	TRBD1	TGTGCCAGCAGGGTCAGGACAGGGAACACTGAAGCTTTCTTT	CASRVRTGNTEAFF
TRBV13	TRBJ2-2	NA	NA	TGTGCCAGCAGCTTAGGGGAGGCCTTCACCGGGGAGCTGTTTTTT	CASSLGEAFTGELFF
TRBV19	TRBJ2-6	NA	TRBD1	TGTGCCAGTAGGGACAGGCCTCTCTCTGGGGCCAACGTCCTGACTTTC	CASRDRPLSGANVLTF
TRBV5-4	TRBJ2-6	NA	NA	TGTGCCAGCAGTCTACCTTCTGGGGCCAACGTCCTGACTTTC	CASSLPSGANVLTF
TRBV11-3	TRBJ2-1	NA	NA	TGTGCCAGCAGCTCGCAGGGGATGAGCTCCTACAATGAGCAGTTCTTC	CASSSQGMSSYNEQFF
TRBV14	TRBJ1-6	NA	NA	TGTGCCAGCAGCCCCAGCGGGGACGGATCACCCCTCCACTTT	CASSPSGDGSPLHF
TRBV18	TRBJ1-6	NA	NA	TGTGCCAGCTCACCACGGGCAGATTATAATTCACCCCTCCACTTT	CASSPRADYNSPLHF
TRBV29-1	TRBJ2-2	NA	NA	TGCAGCGTTGCCCCCAGCGCTGTGTCCGGGGAGCTGTTTTTT	CSVAPSAVSGELFF
TRBV2	TRBJ2-4	NA	NA	TGTGCCAGCAGTGAGAGCGGACCATTTCAGAACATTCAGTACTTC	CASSESGPFQNIQYF
TRBV2	TRBJ1-5	NA	NA	TGTGCCAGCAGTGATGAGTCTGCGGGGGTCGGCAATCAGCCCCAGCATTTT	CASSDESAGVGNQPQHF
TRBV5-1	TRBJ1-1	NA	NA	TGCGCCAGCAGCTTCTGGGAGAACAGACGAGAAGCTTTCTTT	CASSFWENRREAFF
TRBV6-6	TRBJ1-4	NA	NA	TGTGCCAGCAGCCGCCCCGGTGCTAATGAAAAACTGTTTTTT	CASSRPGANEKLFF
TRBV9	TRBJ2-4	NA	TRBD1	TGTGCCAGCAGCGAGGATCCGGGACAGAAAAACATTCAGTACTTC	CASSEDPGQKNIQYF
TRBV10-3	TRBJ1-1	NA	NA	TGTGCCATCAGTGAGGCGGGGGGGGAGGACACTGAAGCTTTCTTT	CAISEAGGEDTEAFF
TRBV27	TRBJ1-1	NA	TRBD1	TGTGCCAGCAGTCCTAACAGGGGACCGCTGAACACTGAAGCTTTCTTT	CASSPNRGPLNTEAFF
TRBV10-3	TRBJ2-1	NA	NA	TGTGCCATCAGAGGCCAGGATGAGCAGTTCTTC	CAIRGQDEQFF
TRBV30	TRBJ1-1	NA	NA	TGTGCCTGGAGGGTCGGGAACACTGAAGCTTTCTTT	CAWRVGNTEAFF
TRBV29-1	TRBJ2-1	NA	TRBD2	TGCAGCGGGGGCGTCGTGCCTAGCGGGGGCAGGAGCTCCTACAATGAGCAGTTCTTC	CSGGVVPSGGRSSYNEQFF
TRBV4-1	TRBJ2-1	NA	TRBD2	TGCGCCAGCAGCCAAGATGGGGCGCGGGGGACCTACAATGAGCAGTTCTTC	CASSQDGARGTYNEQFF
TRBV11-2	TRBJ1-2	NA	TRBD1	TGTGCCAGCAGCAGCCCCCGACAGGGCCATGGCTACACCTTC	CASSSPRQGHGYTF
TRBV5-1	TRBJ1-3	NA	TRBD1	TGCGCCAGCAGACGGACAGGGGATGGAAACACCATATATTTT	CASRRTGDGNTIYF
TRBV9	TRBJ2-2	NA	NA	TGTGCCAGCAGCCCCCTTAGCGCCGGGGAGCTGTTTTTT	CASSPLSAGELFF
TRBV6-1	TRBJ1-5	NA	NA	TGTGCCAGCAGTGTGACAGATAGCAATCAGCCCCAGCATTTT	CASSVTDSNQPQHF
TRBV29-1	TRBJ2-5	NA	TRBD1	TGCAGCGTTGGGGGGACAGGGACTTTTGAGACCCAGTACTTC	CSVGGTGTFETQYF
TRBV5-5	TRBJ1-5	NA	TRBD1	TGTGCCAGCAGCCCTACAGGGGACTATCAGCCCCAGCATTTT	CASSPTGDYQPQHF